Presented here are 23 T cell receptor beta chains from one specimen sequenced in a study of B cell selection in AIRE deficiency. Using immunoSEQ multiplex PCR, the repertoire was profiled, and TCRdb retains in-frame clones only, with some absent. This sample carries tens of thousands of clones, approximately 96% of them seen once, and the ten largest clones take roughly 0.2%. CD4+CD127+ cells were sorted as the conventional CD4 T cells. The material sequenced was conventional CD4+ T cells sorted from PBMCs. These receptors came from a human donor with AIRE deficiency.

The chain recombines TRBV19 with TRBJ1-1; D is undetermined. The CDR3 has 14 amino acids. V lost 6 bases, J lost 3 bases, and 14 bases lay in between. Germline values: CDR1 LNHDA, CDR2 SQIVND (reference sequence). The CDR3 bases are TGTGCCAGTAGGATACAAGGCCCGGACACTGAAGCTTTCTTT. As protein: CASRIQGPDTEAFF.

The J gene is TRBJ2-5, the V gene TRBV6-5, with a tentative D call TRBD2 (6 bases). V was cut by 5 bases and J by 2 bases, with 9 bases left in between. Looked up from germline, CDR1 is MNHEY and CDR2 is SVGAGI. The CDR3 covers 13 residues. The CDR3 is CASSAGTQETQYF. CDR3 DNA sequence: TGTGCCAGCAGTGCCGGGACTCAAGAGACCCAGTACTTC.

The gene calls are TRBV5-1 and TRBJ1-2; unclear D gene. The ends were cut back, 7 bases at V and 4 bases at J, with 20 bases in the middle. Germline CDR1 reads SGHRS; CDR2 reads YFSETQ. The CDR3 consists of 15 residues. The CDR3 DNA is TGCGCCAGCGGCACGGGCCTCGGGATGCTCTATGGCTACACCTTC. Residues: CASGTGLGMLYGYTF.

The CDR3: CASSPTETINEQFF. In DNA, the CDR3 is TGTGCCAGCTCACCAACCGAGACTATCAATGAGCAGTTCTTC. The gene calls are TRBV18 and TRBJ2-1; possible D gene TRBD2, 5 bases. CDR1 KGHSH and CDR2 LQKENI come from the germline V gene. The ends were cut back, 2 bases at V and 6 bases at J, with 11 bases in the middle. The CDR3 contains 14 residues.

The J gene is TRBJ1-5, the V gene TRBV7-8; D not certain. This CDR3 contains 18 residues. V shed 2 bases and J shed 0 bases, with 17 bases lying between them. Germline CDR1 and CDR2: SGHVS and FQNEAQ. The CDR3 sequence: CASSLLGRFQNSNQPQHF. The CDR3 DNA follows: TGTGCCAGCAGCTTATTAGGCCGATTTCAGAATAGCAATCAGCCCCAGCATTTT.

The DNA of the CDR3 is TGTGCCAGCAGCCCTCTCGCCAGCCGCCGGTCCGCCATATATTTT. Its translation is CASSPLASRRSAIYF. The chain uses TRBV7-9 and TRBJ1-3, with D unclear. CDR3 length equals 15 residues. V shed 5 bases and J shed 11 bases, with 22 bases lying between them. The germline CDR1 and CDR2 sequences are SEHNR and FQNEAQ (reference sequence).

The chain combines TRBV5-6 with TRBJ1-2; no definite D call. Trimming took off 2 bases at V and 7 bases at J, with 9 bases between the two ends. CDR1 is SGHDT, CDR2 YYEEEE, per germline. The CDR3 is 12 amino acids. The CDR3 DNA is TGTGCCAGCAGCTTTGGGGATCTTGGCTACACCTTC. It is translated as CASSFGDLGYTF.

This chain connects TRBV6-6 to TRBJ2-1; D might be TRBD1 (6 bases). CDR3 size: 15 residues. The germline V gene encodes CDR1 MNHNY and CDR2 SVGAGI (reference sequence). Trimming left V 6 bases short and J 3 bases short, with 15 bases between. The CDR3 DNA reads as TGTGCCAGCAGAACTCCGGGACATGACTACAATGAGCAGTTCTTC. It codes for CASRTPGHDYNEQFF.

The chain couples TRBV27 to TRBJ2-6, with 7 bases that match TRBD1. The CDR3 consists of 21 residues. V was clipped by 2 bases and J by 0 bases; unmatched bases: 16. Germline V gene lookup returns CDR1 MNHEY and CDR2 SMNVEV (reference sequence). In DNA form, the CDR3 reads TGTGCCAGCAGTTTAAGGCTACTCCCGGGACAGCCCCTCTCTGGGGCCAACGTCCTGACTTTC. Protein: CASSLRLLPGQPLSGANVLTF.

This chain connects TRBV19 to TRBJ2-3; 7 bases align to TRBD2. V was clipped by 4 bases and J by 5 bases; unmatched bases: 9. There are 15 residues in the CDR3. Germline V gives CDR1 LNHDA, CDR2 SQIVND (reference sequence). CDR3 protein: CASSTQWTREDTQYF. CDR3 bases: TGTGCCAGTAGTACCCAGTGGACTAGAGAAGATACGCAGTATTTT.

The V call is TRBV10-1, the J call TRBJ1-4; no firm D call. Trimming removed 7 bases from V and 0 bases from J, with 9 bases in between. This CDR3 is 14 amino acids long. CDR1 is WNHNN, CDR2 SYGVQD, per germline (reference sequence). CDR3 DNA: TGCGCCAGCACTTCGAGGGCAACTAATGAAAAACTGTTTTTT. Translating gives CASTSRATNEKLFF.

The V and J genes are TRBV19 and TRBJ2-2; 11 bases are shared with TRBD2. From germline, CDR1 is LNHDA and CDR2 SQIVND (reference sequence). CDR3 size: 17 residues. V was clipped by 4 bases and J by 5 bases; unmatched bases: 9. Here the CDR3 reads CASSTEGTSGQTGELFF. CDR3 in DNA: TGTGCCAGTAGTACCGAGGGGACTAGCGGACAAACCGGGGAGCTGTTTTTT. Variable domain in full (rest from reference TRBV19 and TRBJ2-2): DGGITQSPKYLFRKEGQNVTLSCEQNLNHDAMYWYRQDPGQGLRLIYYSQIVNDFQKGDIAEGYSVSREKKESFPLTVTSAQKNPTAFYLCASSTEGTSGQTGELFFGEGSRLTVL.

The chain carries TRBV5-1 and TRBJ2-7; tentatively, D is TRBD2 (6 bases). Trimming stripped 0 bases from V and 7 bases from J, with 11 bases between. Germline-derived CDR1 and CDR2 are SGHRS and YFSETQ. The CDR3 runs 13 residues. CDR3 sequence reads: CASSLDPEGEQYF. CDR3 DNA sequence: TGCGCCAGCAGCTTGGACCCGGAGGGGGAGCAGTACTTC.

This clone has a single count. The chain uses TRBV27 and TRBJ1-3; no clear D. The V and J ends lost 2 bases and 5 bases respectively, with 16 bases between them. From germline, CDR1 is MNHEY and CDR2 SMNVEV (reference sequence). The CDR3 runs 16 residues. CDR3 DNA sequence: TGTGCCAGCAGTTTAAGGAAAAGGAAGGGCCGAAACACCATATATTTT. It specifies CASSLRKRKGRNTIYF.

The chain carries TRBV7-3 and TRBJ2-5, with 11 bases that match TRBD2. With V trimmed by 6 bases and J by 6 bases, 9 bases remained unmatched. The CDR3 has 15 amino acids. Germline lookup yields CDR1 SGHTA and CDR2 FQGTGA. In DNA, the CDR3 is TGTGCCAGCAGTTCTACTAGCGGGAGCACCCAGACCCAGTACTTC. It translates to CASSSTSGSTQTQYF.

The chain links TRBV28 to TRBJ1-2; no definite D call. The germline V gene encodes CDR1 MDHEN and CDR2 SYDVKM. The CDR3 covers 14 residues. The V end was cut by 6 bases, the J end by 8 bases, with 19 bases between. The CDR3 here is CASSRPDTLRGYTF. The DNA for the CDR3 is TGTGCCAGCAGCAGACCCGACACGCTCCGGGGCTACACCTTC.

This clone was seen once. The chain recombines TRBV4-2 with TRBJ2-3, with TRBD2 as a possible D gene (5 bases). Per germline, CDR1 LGHNA and CDR2 YNFKEQ. V lost 0 bases and J 3 bases, leaving 13 bases between the germline ends. The CDR3 has 16 residues. The CDR3 loop is CASSQDDPSGTDTQYF. The CDR3 DNA follows: TGTGCCAGCAGCCAAGATGACCCCTCGGGGACAGATACGCAGTATTTT.

This clone was detected once. The chain is built from TRBV5-1 and TRBJ1-4; a possible D gene is TRBD1 (6 bases). This CDR3 contains 14 residues. Deletions cut 5 bases from V and 5 bases from J, with 13 bases between. In germline, CDR1 is SGHRS, CDR2 YFSETQ. The CDR3 spells CASSIGGRNEKLFF. The CDR3 DNA reads TGCGCCAGCAGTATAGGGGGTCGCAATGAAAAACTGTTTTTT.

V gene TRBV5-6 combines with J gene TRBJ2-3, with no clear D. The CDR3 has 15 amino acids. Trimming pared 3 bases from V and 3 bases from J, leaving 14 bases between. Germline CDR1 is SGHDT and CDR2 is YYEEEE. CDR3 residues: CASSSNLWSTDTQYF. The CDR3 coding sequence is TGTGCCAGCAGCTCCAACCTTTGGAGTACAGATACGCAGTATTTT.

This clone was recorded only once. The CDR3 region is CATMRDFNYGYTF. CDR3 coding DNA: TGTGCCACCATGCGGGATTTTAACTATGGCTACACCTTC. V is TRBV10-3 and J is TRBJ1-2; no firm D call. CDR3 length: 13 amino acids. Trimming stripped 10 bases from V and 1 base from J, with 13 bases between. CDR1 and CDR2 from the germline V gene are ENHRY and SYGVKD.

This clone appeared a single time. The chain joins TRBV28 to TRBJ1-2; 7 bases fit TRBD1. V was pared by 6 bases and J by 7 bases, with 8 bases of the junction left unmatched. Germline CDR1 reads MDHEN; CDR2 reads SYDVKM. The CDR3 loop spans 13 amino acids. CDR3 bases: TGTGCCAGCAGCCTCCTGAGGGGGCGTGGCTACACCTTC. This codes for CASSLLRGRGYTF.

The chain links TRBV5-1 to TRBJ2-7; 9 bases agree with TRBD1. The germline gives CDR1 SGHRS, CDR2 YFSETQ. CDR3 length: 15 amino acids. The junction had 4 bases not matched to a gene; V was cut back by 3 bases and J by 0 bases. CDR3 sequence reads: CASSSRDRASYEQYF. Written as DNA, the CDR3 is TGCGCCAGCAGCTCCCGGGACAGGGCCTCCTACGAGCAGTACTTC.

Here the CDR3 reads CASSQDRGLAAYNEQFF. CDR3 coding DNA: TGTGCCAGCAGCCAAGACAGGGGACTAGCGGCCTACAATGAGCAGTTCTTC. The rearrangement links TRBV14 to TRBJ2-1; 11 bases agree with TRBD2. Looked up from germline, CDR1 is SGHDN and CDR2 is FVKESK. V gave up 0 bases and J gave up 2 bases; unmatched junction bases: 3. This CDR3 has 17 amino acids. Supplemented by reference TRBV14 and TRBJ2-1, the full variable domain reads EAGVTQFPSHSVIEKGQTVTLRCDPISGHDNLYWYRRVMGKEIKFLLHFVKESKQDESGMPNNRFLAERTGGTYSTLKVQPAELEDSGVYFCASSQDRGLAAYNEQFFGPGTRLTVL.